This is a list of T cell receptor beta chains from one sample in a study of T cells in localized non-small cell lung cancer. Generated by immunoSEQ multiplex PCR, the TCRdb table keeps only in-frame clones and is missing some. Of under 20,000 clones listed, around nine tenths are singletons. Sequences were derived from peripheral blood, sampled before any cancer treatment. Receptors were obtained from a male donor aged 60 or over with stage I squamous cell lung carcinoma. The CDR3 runs from the conserved cysteine through the conserved F or W. The D gene is left open where the match is weak. Rows may omit the clone size; those that give it use once, few, many or a size class.

V gene: TRBV4-3
clone size: once
D gene: TRBD2
J gene: TRBJ2-2
CDR3 DNA: TGCGCCAGCAGCCAAGATAGAGGACTAGCGGTGAACACCGGGGAGCTGTTTTTT
CDR3 protein: CASSQDRGLAVNTGELFF

V gene: TRBV7-9
clone size: -
D gene: TRBD2
J gene: TRBJ2-1
CDR3 DNA: TGTGCCAGCAGCTCGACACCGGGACTAGCGACGAGCTCCTACAATGAGCAGTTCTTC
CDR3 protein: CASSSTPGLATSSYNEQFF

V gene: TRBV21-1
clone size: -
D gene: -
J gene: TRBJ1-5
CDR3 DNA: TGTGCCGGGCCCGGGGATCAGCCCCAGCATTTT
CDR3 protein: CAGPGDQPQHF

V gene: TRBV4-3
clone size: -
D gene: TRBD2
J gene: TRBJ2-3
CDR3 DNA: TGCGCCAGCAGCAGTCGGGCGGCGGGAGATAGAGATACGCAGTATTTT
CDR3 protein: CASSSRAAGDRDTQYF

V gene: TRBV27
clone size: -
D gene: -
J gene: TRBJ2-7
CDR3 DNA: TGTGCCAGCAGTATCCTATCACAGGGACCGCAATTTGGGCAGTACTTC
CDR3 protein: CASSILSQGPQFGQYF

V gene: TRBV11-2
clone size: -
D gene: -
J gene: TRBJ2-7
CDR3 DNA: TGTGCCAGCAGCTTAGGCACACGAACCCCCCATTCCTACGAGCAGTACTTC
CDR3 protein: CASSLGTRTPHSYEQYF

V gene: TRBV4-3
clone size: -
D gene: -
J gene: TRBJ2-6
CDR3 DNA: TGCGCCAGCAGCCAAGACCCAGAGGATCACTCTGGGGCCAACGTCCTGACTTTC
CDR3 protein: CASSQDPEDHSGANVLTF

V gene: TRBV29-1
clone size: -
D gene: TRBD2
J gene: TRBJ2-2
CDR3 DNA: TGCAGCGTTGATGAGGCTAGCGGGAGGGGAGGCACCGGGGAGCTGTTTTTT
CDR3 protein: CSVDEASGRGGTGELFF

V gene: TRBV7-6
clone size: -
D gene: -
J gene: TRBJ2-7
CDR3 DNA: TGTGCCAGCAGCCTGGGACCGAACTACGAGCAGTACTTC
CDR3 protein: CASSLGPNYEQYF

V gene: TRBV29-1
clone size: -
D gene: -
J gene: TRBJ2-5
CDR3 DNA: TGCAGCGTTGACAGGGCCAACCCGGGCCGGGGAGGCGGTGGTGAAACCCAGTACTTC
CDR3 protein: CSVDRANPGRGGGGETQYF

V gene: TRBV10-3
clone size: -
D gene: -
J gene: TRBJ2-2
CDR3 DNA: TGTGCCATCAGTGAGGTTGGGGAGCTGTTTTTT
CDR3 protein: CAISEVGELFF

V gene: TRBV6-1
clone size: -
D gene: -
J gene: TRBJ1-1
CDR3 DNA: TGTGCCAGCAGTGAATACGGGGGGAGCGTAACTGAAGCTTTCTTT
CDR3 protein: CASSEYGGSVTEAFF

V gene: TRBV18
clone size: -
D gene: TRBD2
J gene: TRBJ2-3
CDR3 DNA: TGTGCCAGCTCATCTACTAGCGGGAGTGGCACAGATACGCAGTATTTT
CDR3 protein: CASSSTSGSGTDTQYF

V gene: TRBV11-3
clone size: few
D gene: -
J gene: TRBJ2-5
CDR3 DNA: TGTGCCAGCAGCAGACCAACCGGGACGGGGCAAGAGACCCAGTACTTC
CDR3 protein: CASSRPTGTGQETQYF

V gene: TRBV4-3
clone size: -
D gene: TRBD1
J gene: TRBJ2-3
CDR3 DNA: TGCGCCAGCAGCCTGAGGACAGGGGTTGCAGATACGCAGTATTTT
CDR3 protein: CASSLRTGVADTQYF

V gene: TRBV7-2
clone size: -
D gene: TRBD1
J gene: TRBJ2-5
CDR3 DNA: TGTGCCAGCAGCTTAGGAGGGGGACAGGTAGATCAGGGTGTGGAGACCCAGTACTTC
CDR3 protein: CASSLGGGQVDQGVETQYF

V gene: TRBV9
clone size: -
D gene: -
J gene: TRBJ2-1
CDR3 DNA: TGTGCCAGCAGCCCCACACCGGCCTACAATGAGCAGTTCTTC
CDR3 protein: CASSPTPAYNEQFF

V gene: TRBV27
clone size: -
D gene: -
J gene: TRBJ2-7
CDR3 DNA: TGTGCCAGCGGAACCTACGAGCAGTACTTC
CDR3 protein: CASGTYEQYF

V gene: TRBV7-6
clone size: -
D gene: -
J gene: TRBJ2-2
CDR3 DNA: TGTGCCAGCGTGGGTGGAGGATACCCCGGGGAGCTGTTTTTT
CDR3 protein: CASVGGGYPGELFF

V gene: TRBV5-4
clone size: -
D gene: -
J gene: TRBJ2-3
CDR3 DNA: TGTGCCAGCAGCTTGGCCCCGACAGGAACTAGCACAGATACGCAGTATTTT
CDR3 protein: CASSLAPTGTSTDTQYF

V gene: TRBV9
clone size: once
D gene: -
J gene: TRBJ1-1
CDR3 DNA: TGTGCCAGCAGCGAAGAGTCCGGTCTGAACACTGAAGCTTTCTTT
CDR3 protein: CASSEESGLNTEAFF

V gene: TRBV19
clone size: -
D gene: TRBD2
J gene: TRBJ2-1
CDR3 DNA: TGTGCCAGTAGTATCTTTGTGGGAGGGCCTGGGGATGAGCAGTTCTTC
CDR3 protein: CASSIFVGGPGDEQFF

V gene: TRBV6-5
clone size: few
D gene: TRBD2
J gene: TRBJ2-3
CDR3 DNA: TGTGCCAGCAGCTACCGGGGGGATACAGATACGCAGTATTTT
CDR3 protein: CASSYRGDTDTQYF